This TCR beta chain was sequenced during a study of blood T cell repertoires in COVID-19. The overall study: The United States, Italy and Spain provided the acute and convalescent COVID-19 samples.

Measured with immunoSEQ multiplex PCR; TCRdb has only the in-frame clones, and not every one. The sample consists of 170,000 or so clones, about 90% of them appearing once. V lost 2 bases, J lost 5 bases, and 15 bases lay in between. The CDR3 contains 15 residues. CDR1 and CDR2 from the germline V gene are SGHTA and FQGNSA. This chain links TRBV7-2 with TRBJ2-5, with D possibly matching TRBD2 (6 bases). The receptor was isolated from a young woman who had recovered from COVID-19. Specimen: PBMCs or T cells enriched from blood (not recorded which). CDR3 coding DNA: TGTGCCAGCAGCTTATCGGGCAGGGAGGACGAGACCCAGTACTTC. Translated, it gives CASSLSGREDETQYF.